This T cell receptor (beta chain) is from a study of T cells in Graves' hyperthyroidism and ophthalmopathy. Study summary: Sampling of peripheral blood happened at initial diagnosis, prior to any treatment. Notes on the study in general: Ophthalmopathy, which appeared later, was predicted by the model a median about 6 months before onset.

As to this clonotype: Its target is unknown.

The CDR3 loop spans 16 amino acids. Trimming shortened V by 1 base and J by 2 bases, and 14 bases separated the two germline ends. From germline, CDR1 is MNHEY and CDR2 SMNVEV (reference sequence). TCR beta CDR3 region amplification was performed from RNA transcripts. The TCR CDR3 was amplified in a first-round RT-PCR using the HTBI primer set. One entry per CDR3 protein, called by TCRdb with MiXCR from the multiplex PCR reads. The profile shows around 260,000 distinct CDR3 sequences, 25% to 30% of them singletons. Material: blood. This receptor was identified in a man aged 35-49 years with Graves' hyperthyroidism that later progressed to Graves' ophthalmopathy. This chain joins TRBV27 and TRBJ2-5, with D maybe TRBD1 (7 bases). CDR3 bases: TGTGCCAGCAGTTTATTCGTCAGGGGGGATCAAGAGACCCAGTACTTC. Protein product: CASSLFVRGDQETQYF.